The 9 T cell receptor beta chains presented below share a single source sample, sequenced in a study of blood T cell repertoires in COVID-19. TCRdb keeps only in-frame clones here, not all; method: immunoSEQ multiplex PCR. The top ten hold 9.5% to 15% of the sample, which has 90,000 to 100,000 clones, about 85% seen once. Sequenced: peripheral blood. Source of these receptors: a human donor in a cohort sampled during active COVID-19.

This clone was counted a few times. V and J are TRBV27 and TRBJ1-5; a possible D gene is TRBD1 (5 bases). CDR3 length: 18 amino acids. CDR1 and CDR2 from the germline V gene are MNHEY and SMNVEV (reference sequence). V dropped 0 bases and J dropped 0 bases, with 15 bases sitting between them. Written as DNA, the CDR3 is TGTGCCAGCAGTTTATCGTGGGGCAGGGCGATTAGCAATCAGCCCCAGCATTTT. Protein product: CASSLSWGRAISNQPQHF.

The chain joins TRBV6-1 to TRBJ1-4, with D possibly being TRBD1 (5 bases). This CDR3 contains 15 residues. The ends were cut back, 3 bases at V and 6 bases at J, with 14 bases in the middle. CDR1 and CDR2 (germline): MNHNS, SASEGT. This chain's CDR3 is CASSDWGSVDEKLFF. CDR3 DNA sequence: TGTGCCAGCAGTGATTGGGGCTCGGTTGATGAAAAACTGTTTTTT.

The J gene is TRBJ2-5, the V gene TRBV29-1; the match to TRBD1 covers 12 bases. J was trimmed by 4 bases and V by 6 bases; bases with no gene match: 3. The CDR3 contains 13 residues. Germline CDR1 SQVTM, CDR2 ANQGSEA. The CDR3 DNA reads as TGCAGCGTGGGACAGGGGGCGGGAGAGACCCAGTACTTC. This codes for CSVGQGAGETQYF.

V is TRBV19 and J is TRBJ2-6; D remains unclear. V was trimmed by 5 bases and J by 0 bases, leaving 17 bases between them. The CDR3 has 18 amino acids. Per germline, CDR1 LNHDA and CDR2 SQIVND (reference sequence). In DNA form, the CDR3 reads TGTGCCAGTAGTCGCGACACGGCCCTCCTCTCTGGGGCCAACGTCCTGACTTTC. Residues: CASSRDTALLSGANVLTF.

There are many counts of this clone. The genes are TRBV27 and TRBJ1-2, with D possibly matching TRBD1 (5 bases). This CDR3 has 16 amino acids. Germline V gene lookup returns CDR1 MNHEY and CDR2 SMNVEV (reference sequence). The germline V and J ends were trimmed by 0 bases and 4 bases, with 15 bases remaining between them. The CDR3 DNA is TGTGCCAGCAGTTTATCGTCGGGGGTTCCCGGCTATGGCTACACCTTC. Amino acid sequence: CASSLSSGVPGYGYTF.

V gene TRBV7-2 combines with J gene TRBJ2-5; TRBD2 agrees at 13 bases. The V gene's germline CDR1 is SGHTA and CDR2 FQGNSA. The CDR3 extends over 14 amino acids. Trimming at V came to 5 bases and at J to 5 bases, leaving 2 bases not matched to a gene. The CDR3: CASSPGLAGETQYF. Here the CDR3 DNA reads TGTGCCAGCAGCCCGGGACTAGCGGGGGAGACCCAGTACTTC.

The chain uses TRBV3-1 (or the pseudogene TRBV3-2) and TRBJ2-1, with 7 bases matching TRBD1. The CDR3 runs 12 residues. V was clipped by 4 bases and J by 8 bases; unmatched bases: 2. CDR1 and CDR2 (germline): LGHDT, YNNKEL (reference sequence). The CDR3 sequence: CASSPTGDEQFF. CDR3 nucleotides: TGTGCCAGCAGCCCCACAGGGGATGAGCAGTTCTTC.

The chain recombines TRBV5-1 with TRBJ2-5, with 10 bases fitting TRBD1. Germline CDR1 SGHRS, CDR2 YFSETQ. CDR3 length: 15 residues. V gave up 0 bases and J gave up 5 bases; unmatched junction bases: 4. CDR3 bases: TGCGCCAGCAGCTTGGAGGGACAGGGGAGGGAGACCCAGTACTTC. This codes for CASSLEGQGRETQYF.

The genes are TRBV4-2 and TRBJ2-1, with 9 bases that match TRBD2. The CDR3 runs 16 residues. Germline V gene lookup returns CDR1 LGHNA and CDR2 YNFKEQ. The trim removed 1 base at V and 3 bases at J, leaving 4 bases unmatched. CDR3 nucleotides: TGTGCCAGCAGCCAAGCTTTGACTAGCGGCTACAATGAGCAGTTCTTC. Translation gives CASSQALTSGYNEQFF.